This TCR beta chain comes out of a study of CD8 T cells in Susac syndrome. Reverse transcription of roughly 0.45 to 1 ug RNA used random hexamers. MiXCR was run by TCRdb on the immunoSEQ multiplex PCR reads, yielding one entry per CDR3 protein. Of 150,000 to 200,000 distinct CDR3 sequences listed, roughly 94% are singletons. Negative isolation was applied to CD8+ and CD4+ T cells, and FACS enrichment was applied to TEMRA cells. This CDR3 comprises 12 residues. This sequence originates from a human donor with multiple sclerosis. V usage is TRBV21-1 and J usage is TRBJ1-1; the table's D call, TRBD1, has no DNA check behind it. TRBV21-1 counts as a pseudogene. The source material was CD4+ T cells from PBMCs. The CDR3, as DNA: TGTGCCAGCAACCTGGGACAGGGCAGAGCTTTCTTT. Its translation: CASNLGQGRAFF.